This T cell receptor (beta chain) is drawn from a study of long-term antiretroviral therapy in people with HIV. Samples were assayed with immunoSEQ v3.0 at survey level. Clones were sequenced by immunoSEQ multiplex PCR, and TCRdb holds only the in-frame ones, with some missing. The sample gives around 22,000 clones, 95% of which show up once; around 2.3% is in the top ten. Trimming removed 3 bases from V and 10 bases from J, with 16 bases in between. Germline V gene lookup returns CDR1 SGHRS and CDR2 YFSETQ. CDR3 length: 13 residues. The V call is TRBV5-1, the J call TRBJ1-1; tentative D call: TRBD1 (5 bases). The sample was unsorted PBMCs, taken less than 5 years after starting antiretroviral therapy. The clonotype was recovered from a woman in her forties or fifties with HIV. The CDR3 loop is CASSWGGDVSAFF. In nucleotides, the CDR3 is TGCGCCAGCAGCTGGGGGGGGGACGTCTCAGCTTTCTTT.